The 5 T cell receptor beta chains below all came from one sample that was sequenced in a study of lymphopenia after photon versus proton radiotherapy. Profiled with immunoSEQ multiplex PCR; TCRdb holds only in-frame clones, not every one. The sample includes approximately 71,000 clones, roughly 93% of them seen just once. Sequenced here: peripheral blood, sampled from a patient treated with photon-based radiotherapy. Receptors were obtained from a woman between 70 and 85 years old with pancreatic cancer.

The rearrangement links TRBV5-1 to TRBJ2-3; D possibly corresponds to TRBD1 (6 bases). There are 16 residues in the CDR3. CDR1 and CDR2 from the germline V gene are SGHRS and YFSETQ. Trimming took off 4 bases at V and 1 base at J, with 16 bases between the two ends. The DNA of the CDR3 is TGCGCCAGCAGCGACCGGCGCCCAGGGGGCACAGATACGCAGTATTTT. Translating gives CASSDRRPGGTDTQYF.

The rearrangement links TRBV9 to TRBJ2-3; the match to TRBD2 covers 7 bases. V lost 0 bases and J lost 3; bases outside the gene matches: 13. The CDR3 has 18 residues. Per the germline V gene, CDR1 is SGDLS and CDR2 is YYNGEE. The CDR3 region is CASSVDGGGGSGTDTQYF. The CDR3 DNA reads TGTGCCAGCAGCGTAGACGGGGGAGGCGGGAGCGGGACAGATACGCAGTATTTT. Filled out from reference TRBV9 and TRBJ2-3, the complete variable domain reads DSGVTQTPKHLITATGQRVTLRCSPRSGDLSVYWYQQSLDQGLQFLIQYYNGEERAKGNILERFSAQQFPDLHSELNLSSLELGDSALYFCASSVDGGGGSGTDTQYFGPGTRLTVL.

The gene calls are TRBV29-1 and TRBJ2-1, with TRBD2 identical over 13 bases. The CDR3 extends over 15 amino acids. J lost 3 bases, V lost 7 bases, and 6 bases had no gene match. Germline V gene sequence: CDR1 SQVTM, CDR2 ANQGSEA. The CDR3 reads CSGQGLAGVYNEQFF. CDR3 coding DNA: TGCAGCGGCCAAGGACTAGCGGGGGTCTACAATGAGCAGTTCTTC.

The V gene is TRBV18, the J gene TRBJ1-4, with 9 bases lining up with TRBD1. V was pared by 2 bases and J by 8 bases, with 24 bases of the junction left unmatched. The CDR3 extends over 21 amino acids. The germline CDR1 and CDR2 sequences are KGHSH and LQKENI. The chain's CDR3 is CASSPSAGQGRSNLLGEKLFF. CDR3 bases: TGTGCCAGCTCACCATCTGCCGGACAGGGGCGATCTAATCTCCTGGGGGAAAAACTGTTTTTT.

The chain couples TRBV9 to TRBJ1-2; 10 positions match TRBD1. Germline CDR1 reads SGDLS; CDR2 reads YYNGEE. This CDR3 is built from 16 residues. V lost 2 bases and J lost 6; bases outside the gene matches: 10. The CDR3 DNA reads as TGTGCCAGCAGCGTTTCAATCGGGACAGGGGAGCATGGCTACACCTTC. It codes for CASSVSIGTGEHGYTF.